These 2 T cell receptor beta chains came from one sample sequenced in a study of T-cell memory formation after mild COVID-19 (dated by TCRdb to 2020 to 2022). The method was 5' RACE. The run used an Illumina NovaSeq 6000. The raw public reads went through TCRdb reprocessing: fastp at Q25, MiXCR clone calling, in-frame beta chains kept. Rows with a matching CDR3 protein are joined into one entry that keeps the most common DNA and genes. The sample table holds 450,000 or so distinct CDR3 sequences, of which 20% to 30% were seen once. In total, the top ten clones hold around 12% of the sample. Sequencing was performed on PBMCs or a T cell subset sorted from them (not recorded which). The source of these receptors is an adult woman who had mild COVID-19 (a few samples of this study predate the infection). The sample titles of this study are shuffled in the database, so cell type and time point are left out; the donor was told from shared clones.

The V gene is TRBV6-6, the J gene TRBJ2-2; 7 bases map to TRBD2. CDR1 is MNHNY, CDR2 SVGAGI, per germline (reference sequence). J lost 7 bases, V lost 7 bases, and 6 bases had no gene match. This CDR3 contains 13 residues. The CDR3 loop reads CASNHGGNGELFF. The CDR3 region has the DNA TGTGCCAGCAACCACGGGGGGAACGGGGAGCTGTTTTTT.

The table lists this clonotype with a few counts. The chain couples TRBV10-3 to TRBJ2-5; D gene unclear. The V and J ends lost 4 bases and 0 bases respectively, with 6 bases between them. This CDR3 region has 13 residues. Germline loops: CDR1 ENHRY, CDR2 SYGVKD. The CDR3 protein is CAISGPDQETQYF. CDR3 nucleotides: TGTGCCATCAGTGGGCCAGACCAAGAGACCCAGTACTTC.